The source of this TCR beta chain is a study of cytomegalovirus exposure and HLA in healthy donors. Study-level results: TCR beta chains numbering 164 were designated cytomegalovirus-associated.

The PCR had 60 Vbeta and 13 Jbeta primers. As originally analysed: A later analysis counted about 80 million unique TCR beta chains, 9.5 million to 12 million shared. Using immunoSEQ multiplex PCR, the repertoire was profiled, and TCRdb retains in-frame clones only, with some absent. The V and J calls and clone size were taken over from that table, and D and trimming were inferred from the DNA. Of roughly 200,000 clones in the sample, 70% to 80% were seen once. Note on this clone: Its antigen is unidentified.

Unmatched junction bases numbered 5, after V lost 4 bases and J lost 4 bases. Germline loops: CDR1 SGDLS, CDR2 YYNGEE. The length of the CDR3 is 13 residues. The chain links TRBV9 to TRBJ2-7, with 7 positions matching TRBD1. The TCR originated in a male donor in good health and CMV-seronegative. The sequenced sample consisted of PBMCs. CDR3: CASSLGQQYEQYF. The CDR3 DNA reads as TGTGCCAGCAGCCTGGGACAGCAATACGAGCAGTACTTC. The full variable domain, in which reference TRBV9 and TRBJ2-7 provide the parts outside the CDR3, is DSGVTQTPKHLITATGQRVTLRCSPRSGDLSVYWYQQSLDQGLQFLIQYYNGEERAKGNILERFSAQQFPDLHSELNLSSLELGDSALYFCASSLGQQYEQYFGPGTRLTVT.